These 20 T cell receptor beta chains were all obtained from the same sample, sequenced in a study of T-cell memory formation after mild COVID-19. TCRdb processed the 5' RACE reads anew with MiXCR; each CDR3 protein has one entry. The table shows about 350,000 distinct CDR3 sequences, with around 15% occurring only once. The sample was PBMCs or a T cell subset sorted from them (not recorded which). All receptors come from a man aged 18 to 29 who had mild COVID-19 (a few samples of this study predate the infection). Cell type and time point are not known.

The genes are TRBV5-1 and TRBJ2-2; 8 nucleotides agree with TRBD1. Germline V gives CDR1 SGHRS, CDR2 YFSETQ. Unmatched junction bases numbered 8, after V lost 3 bases and J lost 7 bases. The CDR3 consists of 15 residues. CDR3 bases: TGCGCCAGCAGCTGGCAGGGGGCGCTTGGCGGGGAGCTGTTTTTT. This codes for CASSWQGALGGELFF.

The chain recombines TRBV7-9 with TRBJ2-5; a possible D gene is TRBD1 (5 bases). V gave up 4 bases and J gave up 2 bases, with 17 bases separating them. The CDR3 runs to 16 residues. Germline values: CDR1 SEHNR, CDR2 FQNEAQ (reference sequence). The CDR3 DNA follows: TGTGCCAGCAGCTCTGCGAGGACATACCTTCAAGAGACCCAGTACTTC. Translating gives CASSSARTYLQETQYF.

This clonotype has ten or more counts. The chain has TRBV12-3 or TRBV12-4 and TRBJ2-7, with D unresolved. V was pared by 4 bases and J by 5 bases, with 6 bases between. There are 11 residues in the CDR3. The CDR3 loop reads CASSSGNEQYV. For the CDR3, the DNA is TGTGCCAGCAGTTCCGGTAACGAGCAGTACGTC.

The J gene is TRBJ1-6, the V gene TRBV9; weak D call: TRBD1 (6 bases). This CDR3 is 14 amino acids long. V lost 3 bases, J lost 10 bases, and 14 bases lay in between. Looked up from germline, CDR1 is SGDLS and CDR2 is YYNGEE. CDR3 coding DNA: TGTGCCAGCAGCGCCGGGGGGCGATTATCACCCCTCCACTTT. Translated, it gives CASSAGGRLSPLHF. Looking up the rest from reference TRBV9 and TRBJ1-6 gives the full variable domain: DSGVTQTPKHLITATGQRVTLRCSPRSGDLSVYWYQQSLDQGLQFLIQYYNGEERAKGNILERFSAQQFPDLHSELNLSSLELGDSALYFCASSAGGRLSPLHFGNGTRLTVT.

This clonotype has ten or more counts. The chain links TRBV4-1 to TRBJ2-5, with D unclear. The CDR3 runs 16 residues. With 4 bases removed from V and 5 bases from J, the gap between germline ends came to 20 bases. Germline CDR1 is MGHRA and CDR2 is YSYEKL. The CDR3 DNA is TGCGCCAGCAGCCGACCCTCGGGTCTGATTTTGGAGACCCAGTACTTC. It yields the protein CASSRPSGLILETQYF.

This clonotype was picked up a small number of times. The rearrangement uses TRBV4-3 and TRBJ1-2, with D possibly being TRBD1 (6 bases). Per the germline V gene, CDR1 is LGHNA and CDR2 is YSLEER. The V and J ends lost 1 base and 8 bases respectively, with 14 bases between them. The CDR3 consists of 14 residues. Written as DNA, the CDR3 is TGCGCCAGCAGCCAAGCGGCGACCCAGGGGGGCTACACCTTC. Amino acids: CASSQAATQGGYTF.

This clonotype was recorded many times. The chain uses TRBV29-1 and TRBJ2-5; either TRBD1 or TRBD2 may fit D (6 bases each). The ends were cut back, 4 bases at V and 10 bases at J, with 25 bases in the middle. Germline V CDR1 and CDR2: SQVTM, ANQGSEA. The CDR3 is made up of 15 amino acids. The CDR3 spells CSVGQLASGGGGQYF. The CDR3 region has the DNA TGCAGCGTTGGCCAACTAGCAAGCGGAGGGGGTGGCCAGTACTTC.

The CDR3 DNA reads TGTGCCAGCAGCCGGGACAGGTCCCCCGGAAACACCATATATTTT. It is translated as CASSRDRSPGNTIYF. The chain has TRBV12-3 or TRBV12-4 and TRBJ1-3, with 8 bases lining up with TRBD1. The ends lost 6 bases at V and 4 bases at J; junction bases unmatched: 8. The CDR3 covers 15 residues.

The rearrangement uses TRBV4-1 and TRBJ2-6; D gene unclear. Looked up from germline, CDR1 is MGHRA and CDR2 is YSYEKL. The CDR3 spans 18 residues. V gave up 3 bases and J gave up 0 bases, with 15 bases separating them. In DNA, the CDR3 is TGCGCCAGCAGCCAGCCTTCGCGGAACGTCTCTGGGGCCAACGTCCTGACTTTC. It specifies CASSQPSRNVSGANVLTF.

The CDR3 DNA sequence: TGCGCCAGCAGCCACATGATGGGGAGGAACACCGGGGAGCTGTTTTTT. Its protein is CASSHMMGRNTGELFF. The rearrangement joins TRBV5-1 to TRBJ2-2, with D perhaps matching TRBD2 (5 bases). The germline V gene encodes CDR1 SGHRS and CDR2 YFSETQ. V was clipped by 4 bases and J by 1 base, with 14 bases between them. The CDR3 is made up of 16 amino acids.

The rearrangement uses TRBV7-8 and TRBJ1-2; D remains unclear. This CDR3 contains 16 residues. V was shortened by 3 bases and J by 3 bases, with 17 bases between the two germline ends. Germline loops: CDR1 SGHVS, CDR2 FQNEAQ. CDR3 in DNA: TGTGCCAGCAGCTTGGGTCTAAGGTGGCAGCACTATGGCTACACCTTC. This codes for CASSLGLRWQHYGYTF.

The V call is TRBV6-6, the J call TRBJ2-3, with D possibly called TRBD1 or TRBD2 (5 bases each). The CDR3 sequence is 15 residues long. The germline V gene encodes CDR1 MNHNY and CDR2 SVGAGI (reference sequence). V lost 7 bases, J lost 1 base, and 15 bases lay in between. The CDR3 DNA reads as TGTGCCAGCACTCCTCTCGGGGCCGGCACAGATACGCAGTATTTT. The encoded protein is CASTPLGAGTDTQYF.

The chain combines TRBV6-1 with TRBJ1-5; D uncertain. CDR1 MNHNS and CDR2 SASEGT come from the germline V gene. This CDR3 region has 14 residues. The germline V and J ends were trimmed by 3 bases and 4 bases, with 10 bases remaining between them. The CDR3 nucleotides read TGTGCCAGCAGTGAGTATTTTGGTAATCAGCCCCAGCATTTT. This codes for CASSEYFGNQPQHF.

This clonotype was seen a few times. The rearrangement uses TRBV7-9 and TRBJ1-4; D is unresolved. With 7 bases removed from V and 8 bases from J, the gap between germline ends came to 26 bases. The CDR3 sequence is 17 residues long. The germline gives CDR1 SEHNR, CDR2 FQNEAQ (reference sequence). The CDR3 nucleotides are TGTGCCAGCACCGTTCTCTGGGCGGCACAAGCGGACGAAAAACTGTTTTTT. Protein: CASTVLWAAQADEKLFF.

This clonotype was counted only a few times. This chain uses TRBV29-1 with TRBJ1-2; D is uncertain. The CDR3 covers 11 residues. V gave up 3 bases and J gave up 0 bases, with 2 bases separating them. The germline CDR1 and CDR2 sequences are SQVTM and ANQGSEA. CDR3 protein: CSVDANYGYTF. The CDR3, as DNA: TGCAGCGTTGATGCTAACTATGGCTACACCTTC.

This clonotype was counted a few times. The J gene is TRBJ2-7, the V gene TRBV15; 7 bases are a match to TRBD1. This CDR3 is built from 15 residues. Germline trimming cut 0 bases from V and 3 bases from J; bases unmatched to any gene: 5. CDR1 is LNHNV and CDR2 is YYDKDF in the germline V gene (reference sequence). The CDR3 DNA reads TGTGCCACCAGCAGAGATCCGGGACAGCTCTACGAGCAGTACTTC. This codes for CATSRDPGQLYEQYF.

This chain connects TRBV7-9 to TRBJ1-5; D might be TRBD1 (6 bases). Per the germline V gene, CDR1 is SEHNR and CDR2 is FQNEAQ (reference sequence). V was cut by 3 bases and J by 3 bases, with 9 bases left in between. The CDR3 contains 14 residues. The chain's CDR3 is CASSFSGDNQPQHF. The CDR3 bases are TGTGCCAGCAGCTTTTCAGGGGACAATCAGCCCCAGCATTTT.

This sequence joins TRBV7-2 and TRBJ2-7, with D possibly being TRBD1 (8 bases). The CDR3 extends over 15 amino acids. Trimming stripped 7 bases from V and 0 bases from J, with 16 bases between. The germline CDR1 and CDR2 sequences are SGHTA and FQGNSA. The CDR3 nucleotides are TGTGCCAGCAACAAGCGGGACAGGCACTCCTACGAGCAGTACGTC. Encoded protein: CASNKRDRHSYEQYV.

This clonotype was seen a handful of times. CDR3 coding DNA: TGCAGTGCTAGAGGACAGGGGGGCGGGGCCAACGTCCTGACTTTC. Its translation: CSARGQGGGANVLTF. The chain employs TRBV20-1 and TRBJ2-6; the match to TRBD1 covers 9 bases. Germline CDR1 is DFQATT and CDR2 is SNEGSKA (reference sequence). After removal of 1 base from V and 4 bases from J, the junction contained 2 bases not matched to a gene. The CDR3 spans 15 residues.

The V gene is TRBV5-1, the J gene TRBJ1-1; perhaps TRBD1 as D (6 bases). Trimming removed 4 bases from V and 0 bases from J, with 16 bases in between. Germline CDR1 reads SGHRS; CDR2 reads YFSETQ. The CDR3 totals 16 residues. CDR3 sequence reads: CASSRITGPMNTEAFF. CDR3 nucleotide sequence: TGCGCCAGCAGCAGAATCACAGGGCCGATGAACACTGAAGCTTTCTTT.